A selection of T cell receptor beta chains follows, all from one sample in a study of long-term antiretroviral therapy in people with HIV. The data were produced by immunoSEQ multiplex PCR, yet TCRdb's version contains in-frame clones alone and is incomplete. The sample yields about 36,000 clones, around 79% seen once. Sequences were derived from unsorted PBMCs, sampled 0.6 years after starting antiretroviral therapy. Receptors were obtained from a man aged 18 to 35 with HIV. The CDR3 runs from the conserved cysteine through the conserved F or W. The D gene is left open where the match is weak. Clone size, where shown, is once, few, many, or a class for clones that have expanded.

TRBV28	17	.	TRBD1	TRBJ2-6	TGTGCCAGCAGTTTTCGCGGCAGGGGGACTGGGGCCAACGTCCTGACTTTC	CASSFRGRGTGANVLTF
TRBV5-6	14	.	.	TRBJ2-7	TGTGCCAGCAGCTTGTTCCCGAAAACCTACGAGCAGTACTTC	CASSLFPKTYEQYF
TRBV5-4	17	.	.	TRBJ1-5	TGTGCCAGCAGCCAAGATCGCGGGCAGGGTCCTGATCAGCCCCAGCATTTT	CASSQDRGQGPDQPQHF
TRBV5-6	16	.	.	TRBJ2-1	TGTGCCAGCAGGCCGGTGAGGACAGCTACCTACAATGAGCAGTTCTTC	CASRPVRTATYNEQFF
TRBV11-2	17	.	TRBD2	TRBJ2-5	TGTGCCAGCAGCTCCGGGAGGCGACGCACACCCCAAGAGACCCAGTACTTC	CASSSGRRRTPQETQYF
TRBV27	15	.	.	TRBJ1-4	TGTGCCAGCAAACCCAGTCCACAGGGAAATGAAAAACTGTTTTTT	CASKPSPQGNEKLFF
TRBV10-3	11	.	.	TRBJ2-1	TGTGCCATCAGTGTCTTGGATGAGCAGTTCTTC	CAISVLDEQFF
TRBV7-9	16	once	.	TRBJ2-6	TGTGCCAGCAGCTCAACCCGGTCATCTGGGGCCAACGTCCTGACTTTC	CASSSTRSSGANVLTF
TRBV5-4	15	.	TRBD2	TRBJ2-3	TGTGCCAGCAGCTTAGCGGGAGGGCCGGGAGATACGCAGTATTTT	CASSLAGGPGDTQYF
TRBV23-1	15	.	TRBD2	TRBJ2-7	TGCGCCAGCAGTCGACTAGCGGGAGTATTCTACGAGCAGTACTTC	CASSRLAGVFYEQYF
TRBV19	14	.	TRBD1	TRBJ2-5	TGTGCCAGTAGAGCCGGGACAGGGTACGAGACCCAGTACTTC	CASRAGTGYETQYF